This is a list of T cell receptor beta chains from one sample in a study of cytomegalovirus exposure and HLA in healthy donors. TCRdb keeps only in-frame clones here, not all; method: immunoSEQ multiplex PCR. The table has approximately 110,000 clones, 74% seen once. The sample taken for sequencing was PBMCs. These receptor sequences come from a middle-aged man in good health and CMV-seropositive. The CDR3 runs from the conserved cysteine through the conserved F or W. A D gene is named only where the DNA matches it firmly. For some rows the clone size is stated as once, few or many, or as a class when expanded; others skip it.

v_call	d_call	j_call	clone_size	cdr3_aa	cdr3_nt
TRBV27	NA	TRBJ2-7	NA	CASSLSVQGYNEQYF	TGTGCCAGCAGCCTGTCTGTACAGGGCTACAACGAGCAGTACTTC
TRBV19	TRBD1	TRBJ1-4	NA	CASSPRQGNEKLFF	TGTGCCAGTAGTCCCCGACAGGGAAATGAAAAACTGTTTTTT
TRBV11-2	TRBD1	TRBJ1-1	once	CASNRQGMVAEAFF	TGTGCCAGCAACCGACAGGGGATGGTCGCTGAAGCTTTCTTT
TRBV7-3	TRBD2	TRBJ2-3	NA	CASSTSGSTDTQYF	TGTGCCAGCAGTACTAGCGGTAGCACAGATACGCAGTATTTT
TRBV5-1	TRBD1	TRBJ2-7	NA	CASSPQGHTGGSSYEQYF	TGCGCCAGCAGCCCGCAGGGTCACACAGGGGGCTCCTCCTACGAGCAGTACTTC
TRBV10-2	TRBD1	TRBJ1-5	NA	CASRRTGGFGQPQHF	TGCGCCAGCAGGAGGACAGGGGGTTTCGGTCAGCCCCAGCATTTT
TRBV19	NA	TRBJ2-3	few	CASSYDRTDTQYF	TGTGCCAGTAGTTATGACAGAACAGATACGCAGTATTTT
TRBV18	NA	TRBJ2-7	NA	CASSPPYQRDEQYF	TGTGCCAGCTCACCACCGTACCAACGGGACGAGCAGTACTTC
TRBV5-1	TRBD1	TRBJ2-7	NA	CASSQFRQGYEQYF	TGCGCCAGCAGCCAATTCAGACAGGGCTACGAGCAGTACTTC
TRBV14	NA	TRBJ1-5	once	CASSARSGRPQHF	TGTGCCAGCAGCGCCCGAAGCGGCCGGCCCCAGCATTTT
TRBV2	NA	TRBJ2-7	once	CASSGLAVLVYEQYF	TGTGCCAGCAGTGGGCTAGCTGTCCTGGTTTACGAGCAGTACTTC
TRBV27	NA	TRBJ2-2	NA	CASSLAFGIPGELFF	TGTGCCAGCAGCCTAGCGTTCGGGATTCCCGGGGAGCTGTTTTTT
TRBV27	NA	TRBJ1-1	NA	CASSPFGQYTEAFF	TGTGCCAGCAGCCCATTTGGACAGTACACTGAAGCTTTCTTT
TRBV6-1	NA	TRBJ1-6	NA	CASSGRWMSSYNSPLHF	TGTGCCAGCAGTGGGAGGTGGATGAGCTCCTATAATTCACCCCTCCACTTT
TRBV5-4	TRBD2	TRBJ2-5	NA	CASSFPFGASGEAQYF	TGTGCCAGCAGCTTCCCTTTTGGGGCTAGCGGCGAGGCCCAGTACTTC
TRBV15	TRBD2	TRBJ2-5	NA	CATSPIAGEFGETQYF	TGTGCCACCAGCCCGATAGCGGGAGAATTTGGAGAGACCCAGTACTTC
TRBV5-4	TRBD1	TRBJ2-7	NA	CASSSFPRGRGEQYF	TGTGCCAGCAGCTCCTTTCCCAGGGGGCGCGGCGAGCAGTACTTC